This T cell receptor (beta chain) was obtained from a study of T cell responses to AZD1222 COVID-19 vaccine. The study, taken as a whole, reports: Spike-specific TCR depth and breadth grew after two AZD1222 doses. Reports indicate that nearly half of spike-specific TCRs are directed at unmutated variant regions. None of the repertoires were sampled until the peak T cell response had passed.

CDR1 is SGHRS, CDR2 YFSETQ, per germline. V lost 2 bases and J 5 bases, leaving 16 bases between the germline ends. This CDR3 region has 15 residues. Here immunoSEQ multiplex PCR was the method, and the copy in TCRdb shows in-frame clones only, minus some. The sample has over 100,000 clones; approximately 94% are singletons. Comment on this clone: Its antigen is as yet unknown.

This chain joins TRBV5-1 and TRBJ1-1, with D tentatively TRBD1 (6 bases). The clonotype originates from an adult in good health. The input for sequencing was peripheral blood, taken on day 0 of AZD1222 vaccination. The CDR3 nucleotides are TGCGCCAGCAGCTTTGCGGACAGCGCAGCGACTGAAGCTTTCTTT. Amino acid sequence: CASSFADSAATEAFF.